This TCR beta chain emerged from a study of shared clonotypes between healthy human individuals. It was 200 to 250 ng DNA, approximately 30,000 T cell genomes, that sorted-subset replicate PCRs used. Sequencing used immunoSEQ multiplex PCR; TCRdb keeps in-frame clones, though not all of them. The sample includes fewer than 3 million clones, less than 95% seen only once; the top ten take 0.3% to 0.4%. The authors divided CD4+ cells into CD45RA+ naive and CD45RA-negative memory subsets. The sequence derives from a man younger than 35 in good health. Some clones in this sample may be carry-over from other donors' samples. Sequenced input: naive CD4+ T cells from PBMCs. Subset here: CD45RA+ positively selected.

Here the CDR3 reads CAISAQGGDTEAFF. The CDR3 region has the DNA TGTGCCATCAGCGCACAGGGTGGTGACACTGAAGCTTTCTTT. The V call is TRBV10-3, the J call TRBJ1-1; D may be TRBD1 (6 bases). The CDR3 extends over 14 amino acids. Germline values: CDR1 ENHRY, CDR2 SYGVKD. Trimming stripped 6 bases from V and 3 bases from J, with 14 bases between.